A selection of T cell receptor beta chains follows, all from one sample in a study of beta chain features in type 1 diabetes. Generated by immunoSEQ multiplex PCR, the TCRdb table keeps only in-frame clones and is missing some. The data hold 300,000 to 350,000 clones, with 9.3% observed a single time. Sequencing was done on a sample of central memory CD4+ T cells from blood. These receptors were obtained from a man under 40 with type 1 diabetes. The CDR3 runs from the conserved cysteine through the conserved F or W. D genes are given only for firm matches. Some rows mark clone size as missing; the rest say once, few, many or name a class of expanded clone.

TGCGCCAGCACCTTCAGCGGGGTCCAAGAGACCCAGTACTTC | CASTFSGVQETQYF | TRBV5-1 | - | TRBD2 | TRBJ2-5
TGTGCCAGCAGCTTAGCGAGGGATGGTCAGCCCCAGCATTTT | CASSLARDGQPQHF | TRBV7-6 | - | - | TRBJ1-5
TGTGCCAGCAGTGAGGGACGGTGGCGAGGCTACACCTTC | CASSEGRWRGYTF | TRBV6-1 | - | - | TRBJ1-2
TGTGCCAGCGGACTACCGGGACAGACTGGAGCCGGGGAGCTGTTTTTT | CASGLPGQTGAGELFF | TRBV28 | few | - | TRBJ2-2
TGTGCCAGCAGTTTAATGACAGATGAAGCTTTCTTT | CASSLMTDEAFF | TRBV28 | few | - | TRBJ1-1
TGTGCCAGCAGCCGCAATGGGCTCGAGCAGTACTTC | CASSRNGLEQYF | TRBV6-6 | - | - | TRBJ2-7
TGTGCCAGCAGTTTTGGGGGGCCAGTCAATACGCAGTATTTT | CASSFGGPVNTQYF | TRBV27 | few | - | TRBJ2-3
TGTGCCAGTAGTACTACCGACACAGCCAAAAACATTCAGTACTTC | CASSTTDTAKNIQYF | TRBV19 | - | - | TRBJ2-4
TGTGCCAGCAGTTTGGGACAGAAAGCTTTCTTT | CASSLGQKAFF | TRBV25-1 | few | TRBD1 | TRBJ1-1
TGTGCCAGCAGTTCAGGGGGCACAGATACGCAGTATTTT | CASSSGGTDTQYF | TRBV6-5 | few | - | TRBJ2-3
TGTGCCACTAAGGGGCAGCCGAACACTGAAGCTTTCTTT | CATKGQPNTEAFF | TRBV7-2 | - | - | TRBJ1-1
TGTGCCACCAGCAGAGCGGGCCACCCCCAGCATTTT | CATSRAGHPQHF | TRBV15 | few | - | TRBJ1-5